This TCR beta chain was sequenced in a study of shared clonotypes between healthy human individuals. Study observations and caveats: Clonotypes that were shared across a handful of donors made up roughly 5% of naive CD4 clonotypes. Compared with clonotypes that all four donors shared, non-shared clonotypes had lower generation probabilities.

The V and J ends lost 7 bases and 11 bases, in that order; junction bases with no gene match: 8. In germline, CDR1 is MNHNY, CDR2 SVGAGI (reference sequence). This CDR3 comprises 12 residues. The assay ran at deep level. Every subset's genomic DNA went evenly onto several immunoSEQ plates. TCRdb keeps only in-frame clones here, not all; method: immunoSEQ multiplex PCR. The sample yields roughly 680,000 clones, 55% to 75% seen once. Only a few counts were recorded for this clone. The antigen remains undetermined. The chain joins TRBV6-6 to TRBJ1-3, with TRBD1 matching 7 bases. The sample comprised memory CD4+ T cells sorted from blood. This sample's subset: CD45RA-negative fraction. This TCR derives from a woman in her thirties in good health. The DNA for the CDR3 is TGTGCCAGCAAGACAGGGTGTTTCCCCATATATTTT. Its protein is CASKTGCFPIYF.